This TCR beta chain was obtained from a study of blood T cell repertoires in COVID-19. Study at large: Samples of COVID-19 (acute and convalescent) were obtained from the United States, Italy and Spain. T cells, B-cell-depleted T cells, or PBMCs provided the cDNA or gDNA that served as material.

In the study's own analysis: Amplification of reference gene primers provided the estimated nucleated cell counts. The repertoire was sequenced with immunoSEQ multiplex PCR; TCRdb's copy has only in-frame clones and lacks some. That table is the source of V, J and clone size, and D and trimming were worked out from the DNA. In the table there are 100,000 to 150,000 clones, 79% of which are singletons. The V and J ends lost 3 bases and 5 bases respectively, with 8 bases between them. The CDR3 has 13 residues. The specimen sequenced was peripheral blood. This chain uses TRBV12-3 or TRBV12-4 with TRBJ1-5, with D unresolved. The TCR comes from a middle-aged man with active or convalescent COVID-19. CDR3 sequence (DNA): TGTGCCAGCAGTTTGAGTGAAGATCAGCCCCAGCATTTT. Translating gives CASSLSEDQPQHF.